Following are 18 T cell receptor beta chains from one sample sequenced in a study of shared clonotypes between healthy human individuals. Repertoires were generated with immunoSEQ multiplex PCR, while TCRdb's copy carries only in-frame clones and drops some. The data contain about 470,000 clones, 79% of them seen just once; the ten biggest clones take up around 14%. What was sequenced was PBMCs. These receptor sequences come from a woman between 40 and 50 years old in good health. Some clones in this sample may be carry-over from other donors' samples.

The chain employs TRBV5-1 and TRBJ2-7; TRBD2 is a possible D gene (5 bases). With 0 bases removed from V and 0 bases from J, the gap between germline ends came to 10 bases. There are 15 residues in the CDR3. Looked up from germline, CDR1 is SGHRS and CDR2 is YFSETQ. The CDR3 reads CASSLGTLSSYEQYF. Here the CDR3 DNA reads TGCGCCAGCAGCTTGGGGACTTTAAGCTCCTACGAGCAGTACTTC.

This chain connects TRBV6-1 to TRBJ1-5; D not certain. CDR1 is MNHNS and CDR2 is SASEGT in the germline V gene. This CDR3 has 12 residues. V gave up 1 base and J gave up 7 bases, with 5 bases separating them. CDR3 sequence reads: CASSEGGQPQHF. In nucleotides, the CDR3 is TGTGCCAGCAGTGAAGGTGGCCAGCCCCAGCATTTT.

This chain connects TRBV19 to TRBJ2-1; 11 bases agree with TRBD2. The CDR3 spans 15 residues. Germline CDR1 reads LNHDA; CDR2 reads SQIVND (reference sequence). With V trimmed by 7 bases and J by 4 bases, 6 bases remained unmatched. CDR3 DNA sequence: TGTGCCAGTAATTTAGCGGGAGGGCCTTACAATGAGCAGTTCTTC. It encodes CASNLAGGPYNEQFF.

The genes are TRBV11-2 and TRBJ2-2; TRBD1 aligns across 7 bases. The CDR3 has 14 amino acids. Trimming at V came to 3 bases and at J to 6 bases, leaving 4 bases not matched to a gene. The germline CDR1 and CDR2 sequences are SGHAT and FQNNGV. The DNA of the CDR3 is TGTGCCAGCAGCTTCACCGACAGGGCCGGGGAGCTGTTTTTT. This gives the protein CASSFTDRAGELFF.

Points on this clone: A clone one base away is much larger, so this may be a read error. The sample has other DNA sequences that encode this CDR3 too. The rearrangement links TRBV7-8 to TRBJ2-7; no reliable D call. V lost 1 base, J lost 2 bases, and 3 bases lay in between. The CDR3 covers 12 residues. Germline CDR1 and CDR2: SGHVS and FQNEAQ. The CDR3 bases are TGTGCCAGCAGCTTAGGGGCCTACGAGCAGTACTTC. This codes for CASSLGAYEQYF.

V is TRBV4-3 and J is TRBJ1-2, with D perhaps matching TRBD1 (6 bases). The CDR3 is made up of 15 amino acids. Germline V gives CDR1 LGHNA, CDR2 YSLEER. The V gene lost 4 bases and the J gene lost 4 bases, with 16 bases spanning the gap. CDR3 in DNA: TGCGCCAGCAGCCCCACCCTCACAGGGCCCTATGGCTACACCTTC. This gives the protein CASSPTLTGPYGYTF.

The chain combines TRBV4-1 with TRBJ2-3; TRBD2 matches at 7 bases. Per the germline V gene, CDR1 is MGHRA and CDR2 is YSYEKL. The CDR3 covers 19 residues. Germline trimming cut 2 bases from V and 0 bases from J; bases unmatched to any gene: 14. The CDR3 region is CASSQPPFGKRDSTDTQYF. CDR3 DNA sequence: TGCGCCAGCAGCCAACCACCTTTCGGGAAGCGGGATAGCACAGATACGCAGTATTTT.

The chain has TRBV18 and TRBJ2-1; D ambiguous. Trimming left V 2 bases short and J 3 bases short, with 8 bases between. The CDR3 length is 14 residues. The germline V gene has CDR1 KGHSH and CDR2 LQKENI. The CDR3 bases are TGTGCCAGCTCACCATCCCCGGACTACAATGAGCAGTTCTTC. Amino acids: CASSPSPDYNEQFF. The full variable domain, in which reference TRBV18 and TRBJ2-1 provide the parts outside the CDR3, is NAGVMQNPRHLVRRRGQEARLRCSPMKGHSHVYWYRQLPEEGLKFMVYLQKENIIDESGMPKERFSAEFPKEGPSILRIQQVVRGDSAAYFCASSPSPDYNEQFFGPGTRLTVL.

Comments on this clone: Additional DNA sequences in this sample encode the identical CDR3. The gene calls are TRBV7-6 and TRBJ2-1; 11 bases map to TRBD2. The CDR3 contains 20 residues. Trimming took 1 base from V and 2 from J; bases not matched to a gene: 13. The germline CDR1 and CDR2 sequences are SGHVS and FNYEAQ. The CDR3 DNA reads as TGTGCCAGCAGCTTAGGCCTCACCCCCTTACTAGCGGGAGCCTACAATGAGCAGTTCTTC. Its translation is CASSLGLTPLLAGAYNEQFF.

This clone was seen a handful of times. The chain carries TRBV27 and TRBJ2-7; no clear D. V was cut by 2 bases and J by 3 bases, with 14 bases left in between. Looked up from germline, CDR1 is MNHEY and CDR2 is SMNVEV (reference sequence). This CDR3 has 15 amino acids. The CDR3 loop is CASSLGPTGGYEQYF. CDR3 in DNA: TGTGCCAGCAGTTTAGGGCCCACGGGTGGCTACGAGCAGTACTTC.

The chain is built from TRBV2 and TRBJ2-7; no reliable D call. This CDR3 has 10 residues. V lost 5 bases and J 3 bases, leaving 2 bases between the germline ends. In germline, CDR1 is SNHLY, CDR2 FYNNEI. The CDR3 protein is CASSNYEQYF. In DNA, the CDR3 is TGTGCCAGCAGTAACTACGAGCAGTACTTC.

The chain carries TRBV7-9 and TRBJ2-5, with D possibly being TRBD1 or TRBD2 (5 bases each). V lost 5 bases and J lost 4, with 11 bases in between. This CDR3 contains 13 residues. The germline V gene has CDR1 SEHNR and CDR2 FQNEAQ (reference sequence). The CDR3, as DNA: TGTGCCAGCAGCAAATCAGGGACAGAGACCCAGTACTTC. Translating it yields CASSKSGTETQYF.

This chain links TRBV18 with TRBJ2-7; D is unresolved. The length of the CDR3 is 13 residues. Germline V CDR1 and CDR2: KGHSH, LQKENI. V was shortened by 2 bases and J by 6 bases, with 11 bases between the two germline ends. CDR3 sequence: CASSPDSGSEQYF. The CDR3 bases are TGTGCCAGCTCACCAGATTCTGGGTCCGAGCAGTACTTC.

V and J are TRBV29-1 and TRBJ2-5; TRBD1 matches at 7 bases. V dropped 7 bases and J dropped 5; count of bases not matched to a gene: 7. The CDR3 is made up of 12 amino acids. CDR1 is SQVTM and CDR2 is ANQGSEA in the germline V gene. This chain's CDR3 is CSAQGSGETQYF. The CDR3 DNA sequence: TGCAGCGCACAGGGGAGCGGCGAGACCCAGTACTTC.

The V gene is TRBV10-1, the J gene TRBJ2-7; no definite D call. The CDR3 runs 14 residues. Deletions cut 3 bases from V and 4 bases from J, with 13 bases between. In germline, CDR1 is WNHNN, CDR2 SYGVQD (reference sequence). The CDR3 coding sequence is TGCGCCAGCAGTGAAACTCAGCGACCGTACGAGCAGTACTTC. Encoded protein: CASSETQRPYEQYF.

The gene calls are TRBV7-2 and TRBJ2-1, with TRBD2 as a possible D gene (6 bases). Trimming removed 2 bases from V and 0 bases from J, with 11 bases in between. CDR1 and CDR2 (germline): SGHTA, FQGNSA. The CDR3 runs 16 residues. In nucleotides, the CDR3 is TGTGCCAGCAGCTTACCACCGGGACTCTCCTACAATGAGCAGTTCTTC. It is translated as CASSLPPGLSYNEQFF.

V is TRBV4-1 and J is TRBJ1-3; D is ambiguous. Germline V CDR1 and CDR2: MGHRA, YSYEKL. This CDR3 has 16 amino acids. Trimming cost V 2 bases and J 3 bases, with 14 bases left between them. CDR3 DNA: TGCGCCAGCAGCCAAAGCGGACGGACGATTGGAAACACCATATATTTT. Its translation: CASSQSGRTIGNTIYF.

This clone was seen only once. This sequence joins TRBV15 and TRBJ1-4; TRBD1 matches at 10 bases. Germline assignment: CDR1 LNHNV and CDR2 YYDKDF (reference sequence). The CDR3 has 17 residues. V lost 3 bases, J lost 2 bases, and 6 bases stayed unmatched. The CDR3 reads CATSRDRGDPTNEKLFF. In nucleotides, the CDR3 is TGTGCCACCAGCAGGGACAGGGGGGATCCGACTAATGAAAAACTGTTTTTT.